A selection of T cell receptor beta chains follows, all from one sample in a study of blood T cell repertoires in COVID-19. Sequencing used immunoSEQ multiplex PCR; TCRdb keeps in-frame clones, though not all of them. The data hold 300,000 to 350,000 clones, with over 85% observed a single time. Specimen: peripheral blood. The source is a woman aged 55-69 years with COVID-19, enrolled during active disease. The CDR3 runs from the conserved cysteine through the conserved F or W. Each record gives: V gene, J gene, D gene, clone size, CDR3 DNA, CDR3 protein. A D gene is named only where the DNA matches it firmly. Clone sizes are given selectively: once, few, many, or a class where the clone is expanded.

TRBV6-1	TRBJ2-3	TRBD2	-	TGTGCCAGCAGTGAAGGGTTGAGGACTAGCTTCGCAGATACGCAGTATTTT	CASSEGLRTSFADTQYF
TRBV5-1	TRBJ1-3	TRBD1	-	TGCGCCAGCAGCTCCGGGACAGCTGGAAACACCATATATTTT	CASSSGTAGNTIYF
TRBV4-1	TRBJ1-6	TRBD1	-	TGCGCCAGCAGCCAATACGACAGGGGTGGGTCACCCCTCCACTTT	CASSQYDRGGSPLHF
TRBV5-5	TRBJ1-6	-	-	TGTGCCAGCAGCCCCGGGAGCCACTACCTCTATAATTCACCCCTCCACTTT	CASSPGSHYLYNSPLHF
TRBV5-4	TRBJ2-1	TRBD2	-	TGTGCCAGCAGCTTGACTAGCGGGGGGGCAACGCAGTTCTTC	CASSLTSGGATQFF
TRBV19	TRBJ2-7	TRBD1	-	TGTGCCAGTAGTACAACAGGGGGCCCTTCCTACGAGCAGTACTTC	CASSTTGGPSYEQYF
TRBV7-3	TRBJ2-1	TRBD2	-	TGTGCCAGCAGCTCTAACGCGGGTGGCGGGGGGTACAATGAGCAGTTCTTC	CASSSNAGGGGYNEQFF
TRBV4-1	TRBJ1-4	TRBD1	-	TGCGCCAGCAGCCCCCAGGGGGCAGGTGAAAAACTGTTTTTT	CASSPQGAGEKLFF
TRBV6-6	TRBJ2-1	-	-	TGTGCCAGCAGTAGGGGAAATGAGCAGTTCTTC	CASSRGNEQFF
TRBV3-1/TRBV3-2	TRBJ1-3	-	-	TGTGCCAGCAGCCAAGCCGGGTTCTCTGGAAACACCATATATTTT	CASSQAGFSGNTIYF
TRBV9	TRBJ1-2	-	-	TGTGCCAGCAGCGTAAATGAGGCAGGGGTTGGCTACACCTTC	CASSVNEAGVGYTF
TRBV7-9	TRBJ1-1	-	few	TGTGCCAGCAGCCTAGACGGAGTGATGAACACTGAAGCTTTCTTT	CASSLDGVMNTEAFF
TRBV15	TRBJ1-6	-	once	TGTGCCACCAGCAGAGAGGGGGGTTATAATTCACCCCTCCACTTT	CATSREGGYNSPLHF
TRBV19	TRBJ1-2	TRBD1	once	TGTGCCAGTAGTCTCCTCCGACAGGGGCACTATGGCTACACCTTC	CASSLLRQGHYGYTF
TRBV30	TRBJ1-5	-	-	TGTGCCTGGAAGAAGGACATTTATCAGCCCCAGCATTTT	CAWKKDIYQPQHF
TRBV7-9	TRBJ1-1	-	-	TGTGCCAGCAGCTTTACACCGAAGAACACTGAAGCTTTCTTT	CASSFTPKNTEAFF
TRBV9	TRBJ2-1	TRBD2	-	TGTGCCAGCAGCGTACAACGGGGGGTCTCCTCCTACAATGAGCAGTTCTTC	CASSVQRGVSSYNEQFF
TRBV5-5	TRBJ2-2	-	-	TGTGCCAGCAGCTTCCTTAAGGGACTTATCTCGAACACCGGGGAGCTGTTTTTT	CASSFLKGLISNTGELFF
TRBV2	TRBJ1-5	TRBD1	-	TGTGCCAGCAGTGACAGGGGGAGTTTTCAGCCCCAGCATTTT	CASSDRGSFQPQHF
TRBV4-1	TRBJ1-1	-	-	TGCGCCAGCAGCCAAGAAGAGGGTAAGATGAACACTGAAGCTTTCTTT	CASSQEEGKMNTEAFF
TRBV5-1	TRBJ1-1	TRBD1	-	TGCGCCAGCAGCTTGGTAGGGACAGGGACTGAAGCTTTCTTT	CASSLVGTGTEAFF
TRBV6-5	TRBJ1-5	TRBD1	-	TGTGCCAGCAGTTACTCCCCGGACAGGGTCAATCAGCCCCAGCATTTT	CASSYSPDRVNQPQHF
TRBV7-8	TRBJ2-7	-	-	TGTGCCAGCAGCTTATTCTCGTCCTCCTACGAGCAGTACTTC	CASSLFSSSYEQYF
TRBV23-1	TRBJ2-1	TRBD1	-	TGCGCCAGCAGAATGGACAGGCTTGAATACAATGAGCAGTTCTTC	CASRMDRLEYNEQFF
TRBV6-1	TRBJ1-2	-	-	TGTGCCAGCAGTGAAACATCGGGAGGCTACACCTTC	CASSETSGGYTF
TRBV5-1	TRBJ1-2	-	-	TGCGCCAGCAGCCCTACAGGGAGTGTCGACTATGGCTACACCTTC	CASSPTGSVDYGYTF
TRBV2	TRBJ1-1	-	-	TGTGCCAGCTGGAAGTCGGCAGGGGAAGCTTTCTTT	CASWKSAGEAFF
TRBV5-6	TRBJ1-1	TRBD1	once	TGTGCCAGCCACGGGACAGCTTATAAAGCTTTCTTT	CASHGTAYKAFF
TRBV12-3/TRBV12-4	TRBJ2-2	-	-	TGTGCCAGCAGCATATCCGGCGGGGAGCTGTTTTTT	CASSISGGELFF
TRBV6-5	TRBJ1-2	TRBD1	-	TGTGCCAGCAGTACGACAGGGTCGGTTGGCTACACCTTC	CASSTTGSVGYTF
TRBV11-2	TRBJ2-2	-	-	TGTGCCAGCAGCTTAGCGGCCGGGGAGCTGTTTTTT	CASSLAAGELFF
TRBV7-2	TRBJ2-3	TRBD2	-	TGTGCCAGCAGCCGCGGGACTAGCAGAGATACGCAGTATTTT	CASSRGTSRDTQYF
TRBV6-5	TRBJ2-7	TRBD2	-	TGTGCCAGCACCCATGGCGCGGGGGGGCCGAGCGAGCAGTACTTC	CASTHGAGGPSEQYF
TRBV4-2	TRBJ1-5	TRBD1	few	TGTGCCAGCAGCCAAGCAGGGGGCGTTCAGCCCCAGCATTTT	CASSQAGGVQPQHF
TRBV25-1	TRBJ2-7	-	few	TGTGCCAGCAGTGACGGACAGAGTTACGAGCAGTACTTC	CASSDGQSYEQYF
TRBV5-1	TRBJ1-1	-	-	TGCGCCAGCAGCATAGGCGCAGGGAAAGTGAACACTGAAGCTTTCTTT	CASSIGAGKVNTEAFF
TRBV19	TRBJ2-1	-	-	TGTGCCAGTTCACAGAGCTCCTACAATGAGCAGTTCTTC	CASSQSSYNEQFF
TRBV5-1	TRBJ2-7	-	-	TGCGCCAGCCGGCTTAGCGACTCCTACGAGCAGTACTTC	CASRLSDSYEQYF
TRBV6-1	TRBJ1-4	TRBD1	-	TGTGCCAGCAGCGAAAACCGGGACAGGGAATATTCTAATGAAAAACTGTTTTTT	CASSENRDREYSNEKLFF
TRBV18	TRBJ1-1	-	-	TGTGCCAGCTCTATTGGGGGCGGTGGAACTGAAGCTTTCTTT	CASSIGGGGTEAFF
TRBV18	TRBJ1-2	TRBD1	-	TGTGCCAGCTCACCCACTGCCGGACAGGTTGTCTATGGCTACACCTTC	CASSPTAGQVVYGYTF
TRBV14	TRBJ2-3	TRBD1	-	TGTGCCAGCAGCCCGGGACAGGGGACAGATACGCAGTATTTT	CASSPGQGTDTQYF
TRBV2	TRBJ2-1	TRBD1	-	TGTGCCAGCGGGCGAGACAGGGTTGGTGAGCAGTTCTTC	CASGRDRVGEQFF
TRBV5-1	TRBJ1-2	-	few	TGCGCCAGCGCCTTACAGGGTAAACTTCACGGCTACACCTTC	CASALQGKLHGYTF
TRBV6-4	TRBJ1-1	-	-	TGTGCCAGCAGTGACAGATCGGGCACTGAAGCTTTCTTT	CASSDRSGTEAFF
TRBV5-1	TRBJ1-1	TRBD1	few	TGCGCCAGCAGCTTGGGAGGGGGCGGGGACACTGAAGCTTTCTTT	CASSLGGGGDTEAFF